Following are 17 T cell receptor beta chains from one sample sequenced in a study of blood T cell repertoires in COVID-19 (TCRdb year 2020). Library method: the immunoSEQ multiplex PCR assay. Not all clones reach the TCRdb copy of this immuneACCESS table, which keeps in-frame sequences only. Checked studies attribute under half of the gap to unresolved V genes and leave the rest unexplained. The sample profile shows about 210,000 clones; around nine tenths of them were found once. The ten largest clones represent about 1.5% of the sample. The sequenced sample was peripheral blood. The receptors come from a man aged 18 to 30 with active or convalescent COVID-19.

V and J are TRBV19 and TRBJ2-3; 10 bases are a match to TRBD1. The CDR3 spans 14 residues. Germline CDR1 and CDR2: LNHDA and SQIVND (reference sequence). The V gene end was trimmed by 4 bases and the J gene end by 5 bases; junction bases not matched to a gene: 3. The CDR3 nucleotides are TGTGCCAGTAGTAGGGACAGGGGACTAGATACGCAGTATTTT. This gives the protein CASSRDRGLDTQYF. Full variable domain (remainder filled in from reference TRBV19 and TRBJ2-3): DGGITQSPKYLFRKEGQNVTLSCEQNLNHDAMYWYRQDPGQGLRLIYYSQIVNDFQKGDIAEGYSVSREKKESFPLTVTSAQKNPTAFYLCASSRDRGLDTQYFGPGTRLTVL.

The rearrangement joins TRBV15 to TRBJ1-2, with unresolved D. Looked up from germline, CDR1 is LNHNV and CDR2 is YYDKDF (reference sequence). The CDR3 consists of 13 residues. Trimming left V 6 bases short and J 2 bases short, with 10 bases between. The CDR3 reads CATSDGNNYGYTF. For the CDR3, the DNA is TGTGCCACCAGTGACGGGAACAACTATGGCTACACCTTC.

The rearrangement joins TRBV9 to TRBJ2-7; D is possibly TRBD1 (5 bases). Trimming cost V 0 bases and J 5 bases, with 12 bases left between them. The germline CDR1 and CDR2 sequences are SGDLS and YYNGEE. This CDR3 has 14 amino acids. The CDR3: CASSVEGSRHEQYF. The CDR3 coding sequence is TGTGCCAGCAGCGTAGAGGGGTCCCGCCACGAGCAGTACTTC.

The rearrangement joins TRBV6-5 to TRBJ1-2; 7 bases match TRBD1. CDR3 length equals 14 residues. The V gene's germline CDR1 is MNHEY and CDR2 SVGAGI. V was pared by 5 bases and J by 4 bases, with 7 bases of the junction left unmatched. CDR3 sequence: CASSHRGSPYGYTF. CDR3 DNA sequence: TGTGCCAGCAGTCACAGGGGTTCCCCCTATGGCTACACCTTC.

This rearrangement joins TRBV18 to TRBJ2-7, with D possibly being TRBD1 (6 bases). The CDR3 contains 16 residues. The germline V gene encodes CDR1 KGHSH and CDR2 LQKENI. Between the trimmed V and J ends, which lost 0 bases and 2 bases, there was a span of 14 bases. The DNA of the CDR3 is TGTGCCAGCTCACCACCGGACAGTCGAGCCCCCTACGAGCAGTACTTC. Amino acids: CASSPPDSRAPYEQYF.

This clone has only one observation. CDR3 region: CASSGGTVLNYGYTF. In nucleotides, the CDR3 is TGTGCCAGCAGCGGAGGGACAGTCCTCAACTATGGCTACACCTTC. The chain combines TRBV5-4 with TRBJ1-2; 7 nucleotides agree with TRBD1. The ends lost 4 bases at V and 2 bases at J; junction bases unmatched: 8. CDR3 length equals 15 residues. Germline lookup yields CDR1 SGHNT and CDR2 YYREEE (reference sequence).

The CDR3 DNA is TGTGCCAGTAGACCACAGGGGAGAGGGGTGTACGAGCAGTACTTC. Translating it yields CASRPQGRGVYEQYF. The rearrangement joins TRBV19 to TRBJ2-7; TRBD1 matches 7 bases. The length of the CDR3 is 15 residues. CDR1 is LNHDA and CDR2 is SQIVND in the germline V gene (reference sequence). J was trimmed by 4 bases and V by 6 bases; bases with no gene match: 12.

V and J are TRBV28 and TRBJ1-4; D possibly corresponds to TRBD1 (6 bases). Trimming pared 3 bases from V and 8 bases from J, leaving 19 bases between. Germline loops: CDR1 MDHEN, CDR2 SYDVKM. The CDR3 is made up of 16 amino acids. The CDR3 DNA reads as TGTGCCAGCAGTTTCCGAGGGGGTGATAGGGGAGAAAAACTGTTTTTT. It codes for CASSFRGGDRGEKLFF.

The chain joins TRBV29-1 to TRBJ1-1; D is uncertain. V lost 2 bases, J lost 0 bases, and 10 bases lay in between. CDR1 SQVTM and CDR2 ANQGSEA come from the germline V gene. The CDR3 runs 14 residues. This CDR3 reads CSVEFGIMNTEAFF. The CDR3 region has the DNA TGCAGCGTTGAATTCGGGATCATGAACACTGAAGCTTTCTTT.

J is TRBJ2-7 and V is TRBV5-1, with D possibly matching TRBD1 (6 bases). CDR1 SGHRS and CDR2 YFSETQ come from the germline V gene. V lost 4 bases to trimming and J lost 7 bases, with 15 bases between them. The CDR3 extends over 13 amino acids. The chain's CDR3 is CASSQKGDMEQYF. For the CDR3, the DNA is TGCGCCAGCAGCCAGAAGGGGGATATGGAGCAGTACTTC.

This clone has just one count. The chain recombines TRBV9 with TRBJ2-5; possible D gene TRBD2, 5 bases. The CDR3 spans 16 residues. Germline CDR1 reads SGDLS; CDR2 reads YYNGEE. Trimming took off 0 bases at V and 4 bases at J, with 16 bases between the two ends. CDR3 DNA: TGTGCCAGCAGCGTAGCTCCGGGATCTCGGGGAGAGACCCAGTACTTC. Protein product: CASSVAPGSRGETQYF.

CDR3 sequence reads: CASSLEEYPNEKLFF. The CDR3 coding sequence is TGTGCCAGCAGCTTAGAGGAGTACCCTAATGAAAAACTGTTTTTT. The chain links TRBV7-8 to TRBJ1-4, with unresolved D. From germline, CDR1 is SGHVS and CDR2 FQNEAQ. CDR3 length: 15 amino acids. Trimming left V 1 base short and J 3 bases short, with 9 bases between. The full variable domain, with the rest looked up from reference TRBV7-8 and TRBJ1-4, is GAGVSQSPRYKVAKRGQDVALRCDPISGHVSLFWYQQALGQGPEFLTYFQNEAQLDKSGLPSDRFFAERPEGSVSTLKIQRTQQEDSAVYLCASSLEEYPNEKLFFGSGTQLSVL.

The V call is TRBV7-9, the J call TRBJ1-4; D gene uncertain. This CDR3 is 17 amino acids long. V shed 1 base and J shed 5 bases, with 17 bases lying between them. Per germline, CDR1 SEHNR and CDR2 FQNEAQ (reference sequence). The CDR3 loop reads CASSLEMRPRTNEKLFF. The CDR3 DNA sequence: TGTGCCAGCAGCTTAGAGATGCGGCCCCGAACAAATGAAAAACTGTTTTTT.

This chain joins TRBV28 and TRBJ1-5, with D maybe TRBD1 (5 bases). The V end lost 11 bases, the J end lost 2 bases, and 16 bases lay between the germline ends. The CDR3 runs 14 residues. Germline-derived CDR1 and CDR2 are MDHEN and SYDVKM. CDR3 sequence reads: CAGARRVGNQPQHF. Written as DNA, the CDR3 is TGTGCCGGGGCGCGGAGGGTTGGCAATCAGCCCCAGCATTTT.

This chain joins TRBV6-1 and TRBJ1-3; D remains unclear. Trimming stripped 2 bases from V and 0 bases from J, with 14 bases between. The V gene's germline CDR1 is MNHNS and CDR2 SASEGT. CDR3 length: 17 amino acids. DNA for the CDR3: TGTGCCAGCAGTGAATTCATAGCTGGGTCCTCTGGAAACACCATATATTTT. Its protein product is CASSEFIAGSSGNTIYF.

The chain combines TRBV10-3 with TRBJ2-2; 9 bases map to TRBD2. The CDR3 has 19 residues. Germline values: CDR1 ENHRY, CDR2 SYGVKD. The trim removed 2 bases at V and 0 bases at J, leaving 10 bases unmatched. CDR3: CAISERWGSGSSNTGELFF. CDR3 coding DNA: TGTGCCATCAGTGAGAGGTGGGGTAGCGGGAGCTCGAACACCGGGGAGCTGTTTTTT.

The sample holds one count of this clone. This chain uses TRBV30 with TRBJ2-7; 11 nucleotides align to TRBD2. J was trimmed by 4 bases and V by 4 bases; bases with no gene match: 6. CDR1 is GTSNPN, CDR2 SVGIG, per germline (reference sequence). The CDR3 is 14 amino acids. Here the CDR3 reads CAWTPGTSGYEQYF. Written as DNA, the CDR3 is TGTGCCTGGACTCCCGGGACTAGCGGTTACGAGCAGTACTTC.